This section outlines one TCR beta chain sequence together with its context. Germline CDR1 and CDR2: MDHEN and SYDVKM. CDR3 length: 13 amino acids. With V trimmed by 6 bases and J by 4 bases, 5 bases remained unmatched. The protocol was immunoSEQ multiplex PCR, while the TCRdb copy is restricted to in-frame clones and leaves out a portion. This table has roughly 77,000 clones, roughly 92% appearing once. The data originate from a study of T cell changes during pregnancy in multiple sclerosis. The sample in question was peripheral blood, obtained in the second trimester of pregnancy. The origin of this receptor is a female donor with multiple sclerosis, enrolled in a pregnancy study. The gene calls are TRBV28 and TRBJ1-2, with 7 bases identical to TRBD1. CDR3 amino acids: CASRTGFIYGYTF. DNA for the CDR3: TGTGCCAGCAGGACAGGGTTTATCTATGGCTACACCTTC.